This T cell receptor (beta chain) was observed in a study of shared clonotypes between healthy human individuals. The study's findings and limits: Large sequencing depth failed to make sorted-subset sequencing complete, rarefaction showed. Relative to memory subsets, naive subsets generally showed larger estimated richness.

Measured with immunoSEQ multiplex PCR; TCRdb has only the in-frame clones, and not every one. The sample carries about 2.4 million clones, 90% to 95% recorded once. Turning to this clone: Its antigen is undetermined.

The clonotype was recovered from a young man in good health. Some clones in this sample may be carry-over from other donors' samples. Input material: naive CD4+ T cells from PBMCs. The subset was: CD45RA+ positively selected.

CDR3: CASSNLLAGETQYF. CDR3 sequence (DNA): TGTGCCAGCAGTAATCTACTAGCGGGAGAGACCCAGTACTTC. The J gene is TRBJ2-5, the V gene TRBV6-1, with 9 bases identical to TRBD2. CDR1 is MNHNS, CDR2 SASEGT, per germline. Trimming cost V 5 bases and J 4 bases; bases outside gene matches: 5. This CDR3 comprises 14 residues.